Listed here are 3 T cell receptor beta chains from one sample, sequenced in a study of T cells expressing NK-cell markers. TCRdb reworked the 5' RACE reads into one entry per CDR3 protein, no DNA. The specimen's table records hundreds of thousands of distinct CDR3 sequences. Input material: blood T cells: a sorted CD56 or NKG2C T cell subset, CD4+ or CD8+ T cells, or bulk PBMC T cells (not recorded which). These receptors all come from a man aged 18 to 69 in good health.

The chain couples TRBV11-2 to TRBJ2-7; checking the TCRdb D call of TRBD1 is not possible without DNA. CDR3 length: 15 residues. CDR1 and CDR2 from the germline V gene are SGHAT and FQNNGV. The CDR3 reads CASSLLPGSSYEQYF.

This rearrangement joins TRBV18 to TRBJ1-1; TCRdb outputs TRBD1, but without DNA this stays unchecked. The germline V gene has CDR1 KGHSH and CDR2 LQKENI. The CDR3 covers 14 residues. The CDR3 reads CASSVGGKNTEAFF.

The chain couples TRBV4-2 to TRBJ2-1; TCRdb's D gene call, TRBD2, goes unchecked for lack of DNA. The CDR3 is made up of 16 amino acids. Germline CDR1 LGHNA, CDR2 YNFKEQ. CDR3 sequence reads: CASSPQGGGAKNEQFF.